The sequence of this T cell receptor (beta chain) was determined in a study of blood T cell repertoires in COVID-19. Study-wide background: Sample material is recorded as cDNA or gDNA derived from T cells, B-cell-depleted T cells, or PBMCs.

In the authors' workflow: The assay estimated nucleated cells by amplifying reference gene primers. Assay: immunoSEQ multiplex PCR; the TCRdb copy retains only in-frame clones and omits some. The V and J calls and clone size are taken from that table; D and trimming were inferred from the DNA. The repertoire includes tens of thousands of clones, about nine tenths of them detected once, and approximately 2.6% sits in the top ten. V lost 1 base, J lost 2 bases, and 10 bases lay in between. CDR1 is SGHAT, CDR2 FQDESV, per germline (reference sequence). The CDR3 sequence is 15 residues long. This clonotype was sampled from a man older than 75 with acute or convalescent COVID-19. Sequencing was done on a sample of peripheral blood. The V and J genes are TRBV11-1 and TRBJ2-3, with D unresolved. The CDR3 here is CASSLDGRPTDTQYF. The CDR3 coding sequence is TGTGCCAGCAGCTTAGACGGCAGGCCCACAGATACGCAGTATTTT.